This T cell receptor (beta chain) was sequenced during a study of blood T cell repertoires in COVID-19. Study overall: The analysed material was cDNA or gDNA that came from T cells, B-cell-depleted T cells, or PBMCs.

The V and J ends lost 7 bases and 5 bases respectively, with 17 bases between them. CDR1 and CDR2 (germline): SNHLY, FYNNEI. The CDR3 spans 14 residues. How the authors handled the data: For nucleated cells, counts were estimated from reference gene primer amplification. TCRdb's copy holds only in-frame clones and misses some; the assay was immunoSEQ multiplex PCR. V, J and clone size reflect that table, while D and trimming were determined from the DNA. The data contain around 200,000 clones, around 84% of them singletons. Sequencing was done on a sample of peripheral blood. The TCR was taken from a man aged 50 or older with acute or convalescent COVID-19. V and J are TRBV2 and TRBJ1-1; D unclear. CDR3 region: CASMATRVRTEAFF. As DNA, the CDR3 is TGTGCCAGCATGGCAACTCGGGTACGGACTGAAGCTTTCTTT.